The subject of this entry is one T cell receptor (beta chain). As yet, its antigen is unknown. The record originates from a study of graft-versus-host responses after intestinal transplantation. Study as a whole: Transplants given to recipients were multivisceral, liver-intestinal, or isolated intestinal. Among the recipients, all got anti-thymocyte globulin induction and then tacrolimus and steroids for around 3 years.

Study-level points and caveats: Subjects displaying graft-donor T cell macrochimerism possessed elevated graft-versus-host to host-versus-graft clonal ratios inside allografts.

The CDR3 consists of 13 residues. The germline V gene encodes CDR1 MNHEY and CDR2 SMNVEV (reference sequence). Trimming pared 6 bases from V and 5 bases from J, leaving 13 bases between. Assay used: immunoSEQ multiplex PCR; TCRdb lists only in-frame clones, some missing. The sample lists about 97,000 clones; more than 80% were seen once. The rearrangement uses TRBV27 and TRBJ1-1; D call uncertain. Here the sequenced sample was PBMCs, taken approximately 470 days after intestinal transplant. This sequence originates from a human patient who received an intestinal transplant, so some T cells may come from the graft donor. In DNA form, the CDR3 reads TGTGCCAGCAGGAGGGTGGAGGTGACTGAAGCTTTCTTT. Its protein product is CASRRVEVTEAFF.